The source of this T cell receptor beta chain is a study of T cell repertoires in cytomegalovirus infection. One entry per CDR3 protein, called by TCRdb with MiXCR from the reads. The sample has some 100,000 distinct CDR3 sequences; about 22% are singletons. This clonotype was seen at least ten times. Germline V gene lookup returns CDR1 SGHAT and CDR2 FQDESV (reference sequence). The CDR3 spans 13 residues. V lost 3 bases and J 6 bases, leaving 9 bases between the germline ends. The sequence came from a human donor in good health (CMV status not recorded). Some clones in this sample may be carry-over from other donors' samples. Input material: CD8+ T cells from PBMCs. The chain links TRBV11-1 to TRBJ2-1; D possibly corresponds to TRBD1 (6 bases). This CDR3 is CASSFWTANEQFF. The CDR3 nucleotides are TGTGCCAGCAGCTTTTGGACAGCCAATGAGCAGTTCTTC.